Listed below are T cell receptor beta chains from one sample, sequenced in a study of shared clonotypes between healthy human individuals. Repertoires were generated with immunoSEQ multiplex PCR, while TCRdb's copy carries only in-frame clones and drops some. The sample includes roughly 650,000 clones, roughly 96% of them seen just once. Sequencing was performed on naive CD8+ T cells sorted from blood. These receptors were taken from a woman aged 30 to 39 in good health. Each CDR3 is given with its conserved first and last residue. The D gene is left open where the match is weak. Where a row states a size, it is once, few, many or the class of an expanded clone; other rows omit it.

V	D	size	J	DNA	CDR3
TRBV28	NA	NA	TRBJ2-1	TGTGCCAGCAGCGATGCCTACAATGAGCAGTTCTTC	CASSDAYNEQFF
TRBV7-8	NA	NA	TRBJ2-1	TGTGCCAGCAGCTTATATCAGCTAGCGAACTACAATGAGCAGTTCTTC	CASSLYQLANYNEQFF
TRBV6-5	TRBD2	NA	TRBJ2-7	TGTGCCAGCAGTTACTCGGTAACTAGCGGGGCCTACGAGCAGTACTTC	CASSYSVTSGAYEQYF
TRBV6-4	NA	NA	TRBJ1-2	TGTGCCAGCAGTCCGGGGCCGCAAACTTATGGCTACACCTTC	CASSPGPQTYGYTF
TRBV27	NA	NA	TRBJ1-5	TGTGCCAGCAGTTTAGGACCCAATCAGCCCCAGCATTTT	CASSLGPNQPQHF
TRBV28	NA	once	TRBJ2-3	TGTGCCAGCACCCTTGAAGCGGATTCCACAGATACGCAGTATTTT	CASTLEADSTDTQYF
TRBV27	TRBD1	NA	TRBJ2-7	TGTGCCAGCACATTATCCCCCGGGACAGGGGGATTCGAGCAGTACTTC	CASTLSPGTGGFEQYF
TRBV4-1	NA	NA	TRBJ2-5	TGCGCCAGCAGCCGAAGACAGGGCCCCGCGGGGGAGCAGTACTTC	CASSRRQGPAGEQYF
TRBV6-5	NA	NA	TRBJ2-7	TGTGCCAGCAGCTACCAGGGGTCTCGGGACGAGCAGTACTTC	CASSYQGSRDEQYF
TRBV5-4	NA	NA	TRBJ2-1	TGTGCCAGCAGCCCGGGAACCCAATATCACGATGAGCAGTTCTTC	CASSPGTQYHDEQFF
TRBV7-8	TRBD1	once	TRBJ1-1	TGTGCCAGCAGCTCCTTAACAGGGGATGGAGGCACTGAAGCTTTCTTT	CASSSLTGDGGTEAFF
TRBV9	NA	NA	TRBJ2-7	TGTGCCAGCAGCGTAGGCTCCTCCTCCTACGAGCAGTACTTC	CASSVGSSSYEQYF
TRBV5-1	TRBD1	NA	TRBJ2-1	TGCGCCAGCAGCGTGGGACAGTACAATGAGCAGTTCTTC	CASSVGQYNEQFF
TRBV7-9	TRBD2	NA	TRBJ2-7	TGTGCCAGCAGCCTCTATGGACTAGCGGCTCCATACGAGCAGTACTTC	CASSLYGLAAPYEQYF
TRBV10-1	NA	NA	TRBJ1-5	TGCGCCAGCAGTCCCATGCTCGACAGGCTTGATCAGCCCCAGCATTTT	CASSPMLDRLDQPQHF
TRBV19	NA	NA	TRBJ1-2	TGTGCCAGTAGTTATCAGGATAACTATGGCTACACCTTC	CASSYQDNYGYTF
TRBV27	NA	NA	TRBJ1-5	TGTGCCAGCAGTTTAAGTATCAATCAGCCCCAGCATTTT	CASSLSINQPQHF
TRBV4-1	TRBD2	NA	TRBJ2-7	TGCGCCAGCAGCCAAGTCGGACTAGCGGGGCGGCTCTCCTACGAGCAGTACTTC	CASSQVGLAGRLSYEQYF
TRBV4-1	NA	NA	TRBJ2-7	TGCGCCAGCAGCCAAGTCAGGGGATACGAGCAGTACTTC	CASSQVRGYEQYF
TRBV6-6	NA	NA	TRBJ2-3	TGTGCCAGCAGCCAGTGGGGCACAGATACGCAGTATTTT	CASSQWGTDTQYF
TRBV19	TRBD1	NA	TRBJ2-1	TGTGCCAGTAGTATGCTGACAGGGGTGATGTACAATGAGCAGTTCTTC	CASSMLTGVMYNEQFF
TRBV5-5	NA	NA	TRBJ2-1	TGTGCCAGCAGCTTGGGCAGGGGCTTTAATGAGCAGTTCTTC	CASSLGRGFNEQFF
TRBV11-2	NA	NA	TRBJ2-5	TGTGCCAGCAGCACCTTTAGTGGGGACCAAGAGACCCAGTACTTC	CASSTFSGDQETQYF
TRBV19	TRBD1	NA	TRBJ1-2	TGTGCCAGTAGTTGGACAGGGCTACTCTATGGCTACACCTTC	CASSWTGLLYGYTF
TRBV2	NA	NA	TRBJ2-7	TGTGCCAGCAGTGGGGTGACAGAATACGAGCAGTACTTC	CASSGVTEYEQYF
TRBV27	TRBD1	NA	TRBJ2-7	TGTGCCAGCAGTTTAGGACAGGGGGCGCGATCCTACGAGCAGTACTTC	CASSLGQGARSYEQYF
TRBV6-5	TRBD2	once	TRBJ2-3	TGTGCCAGCAGTTACGCTAGCGGGGGCACAGATACGCAGTATTTT	CASSYASGGTDTQYF
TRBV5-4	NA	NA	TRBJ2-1	TGTGCCAGCAGCTTGGCACTTGCGAATGAGCAGTTCTTC	CASSLALANEQFF
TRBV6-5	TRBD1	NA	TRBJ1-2	TGTGCCAGCAGTTCACCGACAGGGGGCGCGGGCGGCTACACCTTC	CASSSPTGGAGGYTF
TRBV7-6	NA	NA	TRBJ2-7	TGTGCCAGCAGCTTAGAGATGGCCTACGAGCAGTACTTC	CASSLEMAYEQYF
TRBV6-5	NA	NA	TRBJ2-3	TGTGCCAGCAGTTGGATAGCGGAGGGGATTCGGGATACGCAGTATTTT	CASSWIAEGIRDTQYF
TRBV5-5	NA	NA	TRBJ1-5	TGTGCCAGCAGCTTCCAAACAGGCCAGCCCCAGCATTTT	CASSFQTGQPQHF
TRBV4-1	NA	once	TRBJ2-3	TGCGCCAGCAGCCAAGAGGCTTACACAGATACGCAGTATTTT	CASSQEAYTDTQYF
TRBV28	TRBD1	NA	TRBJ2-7	TGTGCCAGCAGTCCGCGGGACAGGGCCTACGAGCAGTACTTC	CASSPRDRAYEQYF